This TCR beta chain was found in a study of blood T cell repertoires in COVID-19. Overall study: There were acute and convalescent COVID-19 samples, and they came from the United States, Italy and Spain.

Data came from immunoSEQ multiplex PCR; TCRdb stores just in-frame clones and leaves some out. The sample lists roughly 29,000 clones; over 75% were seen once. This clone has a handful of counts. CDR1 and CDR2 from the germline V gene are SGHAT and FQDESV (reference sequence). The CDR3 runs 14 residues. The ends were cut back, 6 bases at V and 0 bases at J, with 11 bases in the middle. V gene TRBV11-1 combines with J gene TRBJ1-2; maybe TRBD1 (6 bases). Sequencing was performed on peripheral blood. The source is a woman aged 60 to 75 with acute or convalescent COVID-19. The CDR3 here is CASSSNRANYGYTF. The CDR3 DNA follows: TGTGCCAGCAGTTCAAACAGGGCTAACTATGGCTACACCTTC.